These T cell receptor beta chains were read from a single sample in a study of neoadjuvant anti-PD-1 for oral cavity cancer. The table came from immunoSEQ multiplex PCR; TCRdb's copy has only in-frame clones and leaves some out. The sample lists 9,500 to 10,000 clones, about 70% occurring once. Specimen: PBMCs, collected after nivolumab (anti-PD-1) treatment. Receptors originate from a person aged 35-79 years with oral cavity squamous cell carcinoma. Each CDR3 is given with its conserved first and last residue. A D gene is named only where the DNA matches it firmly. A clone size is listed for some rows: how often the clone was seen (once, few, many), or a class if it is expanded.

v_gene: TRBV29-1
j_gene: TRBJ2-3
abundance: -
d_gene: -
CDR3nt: TGCAGCGCCGGTAGCAGCCGGGGGGCCACAGATACGCAGTATTTT
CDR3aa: CSAGSSRGATDTQYF

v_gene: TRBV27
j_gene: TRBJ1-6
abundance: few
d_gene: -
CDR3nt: TGTGCCAGCAGTTTAGAGGTCAGGGCAGGGCAAAATTCACCCCTCCACTTT
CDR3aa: CASSLEVRAGQNSPLHF

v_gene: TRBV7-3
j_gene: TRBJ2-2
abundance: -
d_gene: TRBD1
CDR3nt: TGTGCCAGCAGCCTCCGGTCACAGGGGGCTCCCGGGGAGCTGTTTTTT
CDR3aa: CASSLRSQGAPGELFF

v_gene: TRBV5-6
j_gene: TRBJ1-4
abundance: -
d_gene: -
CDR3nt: TGTGCCAGCAGCTTCGCGGGGGCGGGGGAAAAACTGTTTTTT
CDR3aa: CASSFAGAGEKLFF

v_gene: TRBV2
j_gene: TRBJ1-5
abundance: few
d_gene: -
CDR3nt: TGTGCCAGCAGTGAACTTTCCGGGAGCAATCAGCCCCAGCATTTT
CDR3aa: CASSELSGSNQPQHF

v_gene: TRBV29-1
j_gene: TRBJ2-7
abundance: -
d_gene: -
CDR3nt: TGCAGCGTTGTTTACGACGAGCAGTACTTC
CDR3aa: CSVVYDEQYF

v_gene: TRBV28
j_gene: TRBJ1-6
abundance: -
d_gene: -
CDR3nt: TGTGCCAGCAGTTTACCAGGGACTTATAATTCACCCCTCCACTTT
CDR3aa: CASSLPGTYNSPLHF

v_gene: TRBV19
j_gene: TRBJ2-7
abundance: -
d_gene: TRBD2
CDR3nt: TGTGCCAGTACCCCTAGCGGGATCCCCCACGAGCAGTACTTC
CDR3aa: CASTPSGIPHEQYF

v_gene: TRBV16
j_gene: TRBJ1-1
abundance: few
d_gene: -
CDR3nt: TGTGCCAGCAGCCAATCTAGACAGGAGAGCACTGAAGCTTTCTTT
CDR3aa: CASSQSRQESTEAFF

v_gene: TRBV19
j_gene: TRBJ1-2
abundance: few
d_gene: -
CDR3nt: TGTGCCAGTAAGGAGGAGGGGAGAGGCTATGGCTACACCTTC
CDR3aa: CASKEEGRGYGYTF

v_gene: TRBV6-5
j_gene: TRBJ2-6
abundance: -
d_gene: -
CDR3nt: TGTGCCAGCAGTTACTGGCCTGGGGCCAACGTCCTGACTTTC
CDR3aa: CASSYWPGANVLTF

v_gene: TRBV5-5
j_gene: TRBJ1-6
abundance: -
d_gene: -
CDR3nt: TGTGCCAGCAGCTTGGATGGGCGCCCGGAATCACCCCTCCACTTT
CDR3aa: CASSLDGRPESPLHF

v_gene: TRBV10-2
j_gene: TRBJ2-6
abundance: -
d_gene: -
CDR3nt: TGCGCCAGCAGAAAGGGGGTTGCTAACTCTGGGGCCAACGTCCTGACTTTC
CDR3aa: CASRKGVANSGANVLTF

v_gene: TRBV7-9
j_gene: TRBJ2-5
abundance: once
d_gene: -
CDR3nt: TGTGCCAGCAGCTTGGGGCAGGGTGAGGAGACCCAGTACTTC
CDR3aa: CASSLGQGEETQYF

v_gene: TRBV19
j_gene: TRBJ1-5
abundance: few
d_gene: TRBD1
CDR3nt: TGTGCCAGTAGACCGCCGGGACAGGGGCCTCAGCCCCAGCATTTT
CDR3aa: CASRPPGQGPQPQHF

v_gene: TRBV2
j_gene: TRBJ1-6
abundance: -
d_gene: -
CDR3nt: TGTGCCAGCAAAGTGGGGTCTAATTCACCCCTCCACTTT
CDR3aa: CASKVGSNSPLHF

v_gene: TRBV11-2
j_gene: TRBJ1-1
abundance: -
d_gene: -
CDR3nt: TGTGCCAGCAGCTTAGCTAACCAGGGATTGAACACTGAAGCTTTCTTT
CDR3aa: CASSLANQGLNTEAFF

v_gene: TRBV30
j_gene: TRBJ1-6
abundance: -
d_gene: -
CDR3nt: TGTGCCTGGACTCTTACTACCTATAATTCACCCCTCCACTTT
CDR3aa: CAWTLTTYNSPLHF

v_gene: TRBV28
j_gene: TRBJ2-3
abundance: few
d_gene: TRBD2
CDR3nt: TGTGCCAGCAGTTTTCGGGCTAGCGGGAAAGATACGCAGTATTTT
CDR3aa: CASSFRASGKDTQYF

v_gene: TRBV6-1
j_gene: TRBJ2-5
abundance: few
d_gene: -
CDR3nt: TGTGCCAGCACCCTCTATAGGGGACGGCAAGAGACCCAGTACTTC
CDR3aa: CASTLYRGRQETQYF

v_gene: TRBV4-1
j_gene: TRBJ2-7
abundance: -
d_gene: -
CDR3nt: TGCGCCAGCAGCCAAGACGGAGGGTCCTACTACGAGCAGTACTTC
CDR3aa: CASSQDGGSYYEQYF

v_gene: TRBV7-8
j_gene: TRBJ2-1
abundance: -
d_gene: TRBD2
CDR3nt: TGTGCCAGCAGCATAACTAGCGGGAGGGTTGATGAGCAGTTCTTC
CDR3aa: CASSITSGRVDEQFF

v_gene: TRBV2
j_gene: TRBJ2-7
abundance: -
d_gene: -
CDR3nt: TGTGCCAGCAGTGAGGGCGTTTCGGCCGGAGCCTACGAGCAGTACTTC
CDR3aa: CASSEGVSAGAYEQYF

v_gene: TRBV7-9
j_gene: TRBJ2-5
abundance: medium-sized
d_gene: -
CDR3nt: TGTGCCAGCAGCTTCGGCGGGGTGAAGACCCAGTACTTC
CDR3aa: CASSFGGVKTQYF

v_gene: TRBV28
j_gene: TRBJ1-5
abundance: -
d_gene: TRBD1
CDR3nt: TGTGCCAGCAGTTTCCGGGGACAGGGATATCAGCCCCAGCATTTT
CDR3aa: CASSFRGQGYQPQHF

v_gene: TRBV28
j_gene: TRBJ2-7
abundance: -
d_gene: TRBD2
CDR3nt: TGTGCCAGCAGTTTTCTAGCGGGAGGCGCCTACGAGCAGTACTTC
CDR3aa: CASSFLAGGAYEQYF

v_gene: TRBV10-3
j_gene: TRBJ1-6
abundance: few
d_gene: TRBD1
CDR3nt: TGTGCCATCAGTGAGTCGCAGGGGGATTATAATTCACCCCTCCACTTT
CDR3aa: CAISESQGDYNSPLHF

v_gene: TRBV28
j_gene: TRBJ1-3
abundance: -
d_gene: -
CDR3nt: TGTGCCAGCAGTTTTGTGGGGGCCGGAAACACCATATATTTT
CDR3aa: CASSFVGAGNTIYF

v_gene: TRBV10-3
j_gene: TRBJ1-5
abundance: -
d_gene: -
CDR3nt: TGTGCCATCAGTGAGGACAGAGTGATTCAGCCCCAGCATTTT
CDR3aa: CAISEDRVIQPQHF

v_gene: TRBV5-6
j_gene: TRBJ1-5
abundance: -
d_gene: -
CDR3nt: TGTGCCAGCAGGTTACCCCCCATGGGGGGCGGCAATCAGCCCCAGCATTTT
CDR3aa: CASRLPPMGGGNQPQHF

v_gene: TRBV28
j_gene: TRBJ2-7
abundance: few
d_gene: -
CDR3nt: TGTGCCAGCAGCCTCGACGGGGCAGGGTCCTACGAGCAGTACTTC
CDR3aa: CASSLDGAGSYEQYF

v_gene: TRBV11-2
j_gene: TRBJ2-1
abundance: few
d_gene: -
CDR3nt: TGTGCCAGCAGCCCCTTAGGGCGGGGCCCTAACAATGAGCAGTTCTTC
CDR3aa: CASSPLGRGPNNEQFF

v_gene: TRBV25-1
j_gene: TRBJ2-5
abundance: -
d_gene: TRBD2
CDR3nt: TGTGCCAGCAGTGGAACTAGCGGGGGGATATCTGGCCAAGAGACCCAGTACTTC
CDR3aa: CASSGTSGGISGQETQYF

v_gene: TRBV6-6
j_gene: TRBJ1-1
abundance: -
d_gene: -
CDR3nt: TGTGCCAGCAGTCCCGACGCTGAAGCTTTCTTT
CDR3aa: CASSPDAEAFF

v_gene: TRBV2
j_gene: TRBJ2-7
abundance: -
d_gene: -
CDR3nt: TGTGCCAGCAGTGACAGTACTCTATTCCACGAGCAGTACTTC
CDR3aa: CASSDSTLFHEQYF

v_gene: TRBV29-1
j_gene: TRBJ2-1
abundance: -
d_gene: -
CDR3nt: TGCAGCGTGTCTAGTGGCGAGCAGTTCTTC
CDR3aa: CSVSSGEQFF

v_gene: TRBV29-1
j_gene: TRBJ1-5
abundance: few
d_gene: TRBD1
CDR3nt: TGCAGCGTTTCCGGAGGACAGGGCCAGAATCAGCCCCAGCATTTT
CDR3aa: CSVSGGQGQNQPQHF

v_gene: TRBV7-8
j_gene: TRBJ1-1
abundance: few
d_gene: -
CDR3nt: TGTGCCAGCAGCTTACAGGGGAAAGTAGGCACTGAAGCTTTCTTT
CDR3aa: CASSLQGKVGTEAFF

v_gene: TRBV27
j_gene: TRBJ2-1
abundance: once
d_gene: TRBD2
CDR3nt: TGTGCCAGCAGCCTTCAGGGACTAGCGGGAGAAAGTGAGCAGTTCTTC
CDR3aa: CASSLQGLAGESEQFF

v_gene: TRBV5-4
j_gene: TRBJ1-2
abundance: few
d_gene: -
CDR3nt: TGTGCCAGCAGCTCAACAGGGTCGGATGGCTACACCTTC
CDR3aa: CASSSTGSDGYTF

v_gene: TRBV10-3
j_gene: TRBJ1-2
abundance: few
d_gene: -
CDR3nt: TGTGCCATCAGTGGCGGTTACCTCTACACCTTC
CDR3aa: CAISGGYLYTF

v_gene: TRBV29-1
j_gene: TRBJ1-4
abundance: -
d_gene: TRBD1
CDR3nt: TGCAGCGTGACGGGACAGGGTGATGAAAAACTGTTTTTT
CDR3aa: CSVTGQGDEKLFF

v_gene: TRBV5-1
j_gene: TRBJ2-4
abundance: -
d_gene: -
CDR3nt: TGCGCCAGCAGCGATCTGGACATTCAGTACTTC
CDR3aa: CASSDLDIQYF

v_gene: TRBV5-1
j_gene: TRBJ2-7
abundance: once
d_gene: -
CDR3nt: TGCGCCAGCAGCTTGGGATCCGAGAGCAGCTCCTACGAGCAGTACTTC
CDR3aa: CASSLGSESSSYEQYF

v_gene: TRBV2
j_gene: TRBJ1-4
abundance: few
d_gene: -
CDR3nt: TGTGCCAGCAGACCCTATGGGGGGCAGGGGGAAAAACTGTTTTTT
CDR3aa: CASRPYGGQGEKLFF

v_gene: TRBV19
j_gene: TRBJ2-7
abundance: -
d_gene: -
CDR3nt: TGTGCCAGCGGGGTAGACCACGAGCAGTACTTC
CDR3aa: CASGVDHEQYF

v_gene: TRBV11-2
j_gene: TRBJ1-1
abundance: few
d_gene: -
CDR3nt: TGTGCCAGCAGCTTAGTTATATCTGGGGAAGCTTTCTTT
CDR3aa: CASSLVISGEAFF

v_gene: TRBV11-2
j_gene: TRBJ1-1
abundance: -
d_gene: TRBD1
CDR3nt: TGTGCCAGCAGCCAAAGGACAGGGCCCATGAACACTGAAGCTTTCTTT
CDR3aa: CASSQRTGPMNTEAFF

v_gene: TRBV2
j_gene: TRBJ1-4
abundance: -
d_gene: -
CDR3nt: TGTGCCAGCAGTGCCGAGCAGGAAGCTTTGAGGGCTAATGAAAAACTGTTTTTT
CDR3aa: CASSAEQEALRANEKLFF

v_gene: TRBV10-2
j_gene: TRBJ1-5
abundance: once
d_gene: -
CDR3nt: TGCGCCAGCAGTGAGTCGGCAAATAGCAATCAGCCCCAGCATTTT
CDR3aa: CASSESANSNQPQHF

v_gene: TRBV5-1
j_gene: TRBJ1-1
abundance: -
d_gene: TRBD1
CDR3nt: TGCGCCAGCAGCTTGATACAGGGGCTCCTGAACACTGAAGCTTTCTTT
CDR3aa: CASSLIQGLLNTEAFF

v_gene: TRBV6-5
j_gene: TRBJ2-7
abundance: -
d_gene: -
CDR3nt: TGTGCCAGCAGTTACTCGTTCACGGGTCTACGCGAGCAGTACTTC
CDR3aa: CASSYSFTGLREQYF

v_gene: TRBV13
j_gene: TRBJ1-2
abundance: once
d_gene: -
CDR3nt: TGTGCCAGCAGCTTGTGGGGCGGGACGGCTTCGAACTATGGCTACACCTTC
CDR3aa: CASSLWGGTASNYGYTF

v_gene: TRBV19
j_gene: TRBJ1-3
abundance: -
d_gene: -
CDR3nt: TGTGCCAGTAGTACGCGAGGGACTGGAAACACCATATATTTT
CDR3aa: CASSTRGTGNTIYF

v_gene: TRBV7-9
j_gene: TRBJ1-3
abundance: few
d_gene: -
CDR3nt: TGTGCCAGCAGCTTAATTAAACGAGGAAGATCTGGAAACACCATATATTTT
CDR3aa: CASSLIKRGRSGNTIYF

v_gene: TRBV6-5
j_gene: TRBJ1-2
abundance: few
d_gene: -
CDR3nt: TGTGCCAGCAGTTACTCGGGTAACTATGGCTACACCTTC
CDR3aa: CASSYSGNYGYTF

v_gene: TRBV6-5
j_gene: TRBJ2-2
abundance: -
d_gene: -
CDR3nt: TGTGCCAGCAGTTCCCCGGCAGCGAACACCGGGGAGCTGTTTTTT
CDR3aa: CASSSPAANTGELFF

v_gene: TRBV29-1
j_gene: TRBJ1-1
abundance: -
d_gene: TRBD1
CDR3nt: TGCAGCGCAGGATCAGGCAGGGGGGGCTTTGAAGCTTTCTTT
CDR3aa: CSAGSGRGGFEAFF

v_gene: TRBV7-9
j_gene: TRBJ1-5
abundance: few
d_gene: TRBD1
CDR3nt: TGTGCCACCACAGCTTGGGAGACAGGGGGTGAGCCCCAGCATTTT
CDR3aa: CATTAWETGGEPQHF

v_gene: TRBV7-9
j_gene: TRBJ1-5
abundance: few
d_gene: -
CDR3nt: TGTGCCAGCAGCATCCTGGACCGGCAGCCCCAGCATTTT
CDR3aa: CASSILDRQPQHF